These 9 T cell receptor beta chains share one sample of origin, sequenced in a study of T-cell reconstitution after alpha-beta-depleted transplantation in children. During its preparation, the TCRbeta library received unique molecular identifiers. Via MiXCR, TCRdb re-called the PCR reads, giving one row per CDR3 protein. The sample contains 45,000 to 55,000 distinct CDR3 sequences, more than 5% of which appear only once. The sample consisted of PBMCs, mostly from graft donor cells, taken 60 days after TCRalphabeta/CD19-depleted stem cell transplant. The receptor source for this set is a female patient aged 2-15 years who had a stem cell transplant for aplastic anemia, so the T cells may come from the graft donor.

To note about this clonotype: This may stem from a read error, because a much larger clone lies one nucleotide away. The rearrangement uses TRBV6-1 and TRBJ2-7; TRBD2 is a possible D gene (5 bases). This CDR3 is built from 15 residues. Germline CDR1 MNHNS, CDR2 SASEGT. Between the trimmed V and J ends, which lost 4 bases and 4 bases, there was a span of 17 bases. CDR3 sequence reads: CASSAAGIFEYEQYF. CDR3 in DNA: TGTGCCAGCAGTGCGGCCGGGATATTTGAATACGAGCAGTACTTC.

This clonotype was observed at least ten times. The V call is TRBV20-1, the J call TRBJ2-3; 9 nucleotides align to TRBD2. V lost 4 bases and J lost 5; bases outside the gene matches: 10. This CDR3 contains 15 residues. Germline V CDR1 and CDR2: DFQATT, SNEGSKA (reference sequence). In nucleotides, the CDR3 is TGCAGTGCTAAAAGGAGCGGGGGGCCAGGAGATACGCAGTATTTT. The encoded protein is CSAKRSGGPGDTQYF.

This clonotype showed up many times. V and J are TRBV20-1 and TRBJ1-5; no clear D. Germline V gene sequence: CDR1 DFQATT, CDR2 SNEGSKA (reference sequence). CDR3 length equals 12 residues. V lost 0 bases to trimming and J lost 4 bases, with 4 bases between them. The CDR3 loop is CSAREPNQPQHF. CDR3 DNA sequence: TGCAGTGCTAGAGAGCCGAATCAGCCCCAGCATTTT.

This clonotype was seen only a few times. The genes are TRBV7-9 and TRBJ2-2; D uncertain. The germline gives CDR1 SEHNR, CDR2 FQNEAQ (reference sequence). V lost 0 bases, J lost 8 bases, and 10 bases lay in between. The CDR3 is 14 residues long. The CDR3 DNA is TGTGCCAGCAGCTTAGCGCGTTTAGAGGGGGAGCTGTTTTTT. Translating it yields CASSLARLEGELFF.

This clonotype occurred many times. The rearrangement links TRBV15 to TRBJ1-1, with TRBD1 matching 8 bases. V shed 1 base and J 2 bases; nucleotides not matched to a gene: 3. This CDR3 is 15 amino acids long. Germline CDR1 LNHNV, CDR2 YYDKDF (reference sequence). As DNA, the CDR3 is TGTGCCACCAGCAGAGGGGGACAGGTTAACACTGAAGCTTTCTTT. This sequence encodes CATSRGGQVNTEAFF.

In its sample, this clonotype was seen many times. CDR3 DNA sequence: TGTGCCAGCAGTGAGACTACGAACCCGGTCCATGAGCAGTTCTTC. This codes for CASSETTNPVHEQFF. The chain recombines TRBV2 with TRBJ2-1, with TRBD2 as a possible D gene (5 bases). Germline V gene sequence: CDR1 SNHLY, CDR2 FYNNEI. This CDR3 is built from 15 residues. Trimming took off 3 bases at V and 8 bases at J, with 17 bases between the two ends.

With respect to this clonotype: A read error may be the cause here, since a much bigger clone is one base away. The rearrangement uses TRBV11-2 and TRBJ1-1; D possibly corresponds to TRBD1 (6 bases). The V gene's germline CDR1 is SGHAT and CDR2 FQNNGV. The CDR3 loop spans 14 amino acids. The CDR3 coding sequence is TGTGCCAGCAGCCCGGGACACGGGAACTCTGAAGCTTTCTTT. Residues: CASSPGHGNSEAFF.

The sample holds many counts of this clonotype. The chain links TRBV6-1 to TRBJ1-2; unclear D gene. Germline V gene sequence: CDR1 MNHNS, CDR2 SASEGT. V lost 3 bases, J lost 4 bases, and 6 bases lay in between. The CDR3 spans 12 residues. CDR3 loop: CASSDWPYGYTF. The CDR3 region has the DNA TGTGCCAGCAGTGATTGGCCCTATGGCTACACCTTC.

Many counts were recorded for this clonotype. The CDR3 DNA reads as TGTGCCAGCAGCCAGGTTGAGGGGGAGCTGTTTTTT. Protein: CASSQVEGELFF. The chain carries TRBV3-1 and TRBJ2-2; D is uncertain. Germline CDR1 and CDR2: LGHDT and YNNKEL (reference sequence). The CDR3 runs 12 residues. Trimming stripped 3 bases from V and 8 bases from J, with 7 bases between.